What follows are 29 T cell receptor beta chains derived from one specimen sequenced in a study of graft-versus-host responses after intestinal transplantation. These receptors lack a known antigen. Profiling relied on immunoSEQ multiplex PCR, and the TCRdb table lists in-frame clones only, not all of them. This sample has tens of thousands of clones; 90% to 95% occur once, and the top ten carry approximately 0.48%. The sequenced sample was unstimulated CD8+ T cells sorted from spleen or lymph node cells, obtained before intestinal transplant. The receptor source for this set is a human donor who received an intestinal transplant.

The rearrangement uses TRBV29-1 and TRBJ2-7; D gene unclear. In germline, CDR1 is SQVTM, CDR2 ANQGSEA. The V gene lost 1 base and the J gene lost 3 bases, with 10 bases spanning the gap. This CDR3 has 13 residues. The CDR3 DNA is TGCAGCGTTGAAGTAGAGGCCAACTACGAGCAGTACTTC. The encoded protein is CSVEVEANYEQYF.

V gene TRBV7-9 combines with J gene TRBJ1-1; a possible D gene is TRBD1 (5 bases). Germline V gene lookup returns CDR1 SEHNR and CDR2 FQNEAQ (reference sequence). V gave up 1 base and J gave up 2 bases, with 20 bases separating them. CDR3 length: 18 amino acids. CDR3 sequence: CASSLEGQSRSLNTEAFF. The CDR3 DNA sequence: TGTGCCAGCAGCTTAGAGGGGCAAAGCCGATCCTTAAACACTGAAGCTTTCTTT.

The chain uses TRBV6-6 and TRBJ1-3, with D possibly being TRBD1 (6 bases). The V and J ends lost 4 bases and 4 bases respectively, with 11 bases between them. There are 14 residues in the CDR3. From germline, CDR1 is MNHNY and CDR2 SVGAGI (reference sequence). CDR3 region: CASSSQGTGNTIYF. The CDR3 DNA follows: TGTGCCAGCAGTTCCCAGGGGACGGGAAACACCATATATTTT.

V is TRBV10-3 and J is TRBJ2-5, with no clear D. The end of the DNA fits TRBJ2-7 better, so the J call may be wrong. Germline values: CDR1 ENHRY, CDR2 SYGVKD. CDR3 length equals 13 residues. CDR3 sequence (DNA): TGTGCCATCAGTCCCCAAAGATCCTACGAGCAGTACTTC. It is translated as CAISPQRSYEQYF.

This chain connects TRBV4-1 to TRBJ2-2; D is ambiguous. The V end lost 3 bases, the J end lost 5 bases, and 10 bases lay between the germline ends. Germline lookup yields CDR1 MGHRA and CDR2 YSYEKL. The CDR3 totals 14 residues. The CDR3 nucleotides are TGCGCCAGCAGCCACACTATCCATACCGGGGAGCTGTTTTTT. Its protein product is CASSHTIHTGELFF.

This rearrangement joins TRBV4-3 to TRBJ1-1; TRBD1 matches at 7 bases. With V trimmed by 1 base and J by 1 base, 9 bases remained unmatched. The CDR3 is 17 residues long. Germline CDR1 reads LGHNA; CDR2 reads YSLEER. The CDR3 is CASSQAHRGSSNTEAFF. DNA of the CDR3: TGCGCCAGCAGCCAAGCCCACAGGGGTTCCTCGAACACTGAAGCTTTCTTT.

The V gene is TRBV15, the J gene TRBJ2-7, with 9 bases identical to TRBD1. The CDR3 is 16 residues long. Germline V gene sequence: CDR1 LNHNV, CDR2 YYDKDF (reference sequence). V shed 4 bases and J 5 bases; nucleotides not matched to a gene: 12. CDR3 nucleotide sequence: TGTGCCACCAGCATTACAGCCGGGACAGGGATCCACGAGCAGTACTTC. Its protein product is CATSITAGTGIHEQYF.

The chain recombines TRBV19 with TRBJ2-2; possible D gene TRBD2, 5 bases. The germline V gene has CDR1 LNHDA and CDR2 SQIVND (reference sequence). Trimming left V 3 bases short and J 7 bases short, with 12 bases between. CDR3 length: 14 residues. The CDR3 region has the DNA TGTGCCAGTAGTATGTCGGGATGGAACGGGGAGCTGTTTTTT. Encoded protein: CASSMSGWNGELFF.

Comments on this clone: Other DNA sequences in this specimen translate into the identical CDR3. This chain uses TRBV6-5 with TRBJ1-5; weak D call: TRBD1 (6 bases). The length of the CDR3 is 14 residues. V lost 6 bases, J lost 4 bases, and 13 bases lay in between. Germline values: CDR1 MNHEY, CDR2 SVGAGI. The CDR3 region has the DNA TGTGCCAGCAGCCCCGGGAGGGGGAATCAGCCCCAGCATTTT. Encoded protein: CASSPGRGNQPQHF.

The chain joins TRBV27 to TRBJ1-3, with a weak D call TRBD1 (6 bases). V gave up 4 bases and J gave up 0 bases, with 16 bases separating them. The CDR3 consists of 17 residues. Germline CDR1 MNHEY, CDR2 SMNVEV (reference sequence). The CDR3 loop is CASSSPRQASSGNTIYF. CDR3 DNA sequence: TGTGCCAGCAGTTCCCCCAGACAGGCAAGCTCTGGAAACACCATATATTTT.

V and J are TRBV28 and TRBJ2-5; 8 bases line up with TRBD1. The germline V gene encodes CDR1 MDHEN and CDR2 SYDVKM. The V and J ends lost 11 bases and 0 bases, in that order; junction bases with no gene match: 8. This CDR3 region has 14 residues. The CDR3 nucleotides read TGTGCCTCTTCGGACAGGGCGTACCAAGAGACCCAGTACTTC. Translating gives CASSDRAYQETQYF.

V is TRBV11-2 and J is TRBJ2-3; TRBD1 matches 9 bases. The germline V gene encodes CDR1 SGHAT and CDR2 FQNNGV. With V trimmed by 5 bases and J by 5 bases, 11 bases remained unmatched. The CDR3 covers 16 residues. The CDR3 is CASSPKRQGVGDTQYF. The CDR3 DNA reads as TGTGCCAGCAGCCCCAAACGACAGGGGGTCGGAGATACGCAGTATTTT.

The chain employs TRBV15 and TRBJ1-1; D perhaps matches TRBD1 (5 bases). V was pared by 1 base and J by 5 bases, with 8 bases between. Looked up from germline, CDR1 is LNHNV and CDR2 is YYDKDF (reference sequence). The CDR3 covers 13 residues. The CDR3 region is CATSRGRDTEAFF. The CDR3 bases are TGTGCCACCAGCAGAGGCAGGGATACTGAAGCTTTCTTT.

This clone occurred a few times. The chain is built from TRBV4-3 and TRBJ2-7, with 10 nucleotides matching TRBD1. The CDR3 covers 16 residues. CDR1 and CDR2 from the germline V gene are LGHNA and YSLEER. V lost 1 base to trimming and J lost 3 bases; unmatched junction nucleotides: 6. The CDR3 DNA reads as TGCGCCAGCAGCCAAGCGGGGACAGGGGAGCACTACGAGCAGTACTTC. Translation gives CASSQAGTGEHYEQYF.

The chain uses TRBV29-1 and TRBJ2-1; 11 bases agree with TRBD2. Trimming took 1 base from V and 5 from J; bases not matched to a gene: 7. The CDR3 extends over 16 amino acids. The germline gives CDR1 SQVTM, CDR2 ANQGSEA. CDR3 bases: TGCAGCGTTGAAGGGCCTCTAGCGGGAGGAAACAATGAGCAGTTCTTC. This encodes CSVEGPLAGGNNEQFF.

The gene calls are TRBV27 and TRBJ1-5, with TRBD1 as a possible D gene (5 bases). CDR3 size: 14 residues. The V gene's germline CDR1 is MNHEY and CDR2 SMNVEV (reference sequence). Trimming cost V 1 base and J 3 bases, with 7 bases left between them. CDR3 coding DNA: TGTGCCAGCAGTTTATGGGGGGACAATCAGCCCCAGCATTTT. As protein: CASSLWGDNQPQHF.

This clone was picked up one time. The V and J genes are TRBV27 and TRBJ1-4, with D possibly matching TRBD1 (6 bases). Trimming left V 5 bases short and J 6 bases short, with 16 bases between. Germline V lookup: CDR1 MNHEY, CDR2 SMNVEV (reference sequence). The CDR3 covers 15 residues. CDR3 nucleotide sequence: TGTGCCAGCAGTCCCTCAGGGGCCTGGGATGAAAAACTGTTTTTT. This translates into CASSPSGAWDEKLFF.

The CDR3 DNA is TGTGCCATCAGTGACGGGACAGCTAGCACAGATACGCAGTATTTT. This gives the protein CAISDGTASTDTQYF. The chain carries TRBV10-3 and TRBJ2-3; 7 bases map to TRBD1. This CDR3 is 15 amino acids long. CDR1 and CDR2 from the germline V gene are ENHRY and SYGVKD. After removal of 3 bases from V and 0 bases from J, the junction contained 3 bases not matched to a gene.

This sequence joins TRBV7-9 and TRBJ2-7, with D possibly being TRBD2 (5 bases). Germline-derived CDR1 and CDR2 are SEHNR and FQNEAQ (reference sequence). Trimming removed 7 bases at V and 1 base at J, with 11 bases between. This CDR3 comprises 13 residues. The CDR3 coding sequence is TGTGCCAGCACTTTCCCGGGGTCCTACGAGCAGTACTTC. Its protein product is CASTFPGSYEQYF.

The chain employs TRBV5-1 and TRBJ2-7, with D possibly matching TRBD1 (6 bases). Deletions cut 2 bases from V and 1 base from J, with 10 bases between. The CDR3 contains 14 residues. The germline V gene has CDR1 SGHRS and CDR2 YFSETQ. The CDR3 sequence: CASSLWDTSYEQYF. The CDR3 region has the DNA TGCGCCAGCAGCTTATGGGACACTTCCTACGAGCAGTACTTC.

V is TRBV15 and J is TRBJ2-7; no definite D call. This CDR3 is 12 amino acids long. The ends were cut back, 8 bases at V and 5 bases at J, with 13 bases in the middle. Looked up from germline, CDR1 is LNHNV and CDR2 is YYDKDF (reference sequence). The DNA of the CDR3 is TGTGCCACCCGAGGTGAGGTTAACGAGCAGTACTTC. As protein: CATRGEVNEQYF. The full variable domain, in which reference TRBV15 and TRBJ2-7 provide the parts outside the CDR3, is DAMVIQNPRYQVTQFGKPVTLSCSQTLNHNVMYWYQQKSSQAPKLLFHYYDKDFNNEADTPDNFQSRRPNTSFCFLDIRSPGLGDTAMYLCATRGEVNEQYFGPGTRLTVT.

V is TRBV6-1 and J is TRBJ2-1; D gene ambiguous. Trimming removed 2 bases at V and 7 bases at J, with 15 bases between. The CDR3 consists of 15 residues. The germline V gene has CDR1 MNHNS and CDR2 SASEGT. CDR3 nucleotides: TGTGCCAGCAGTGAATTAGGAACCTTCGGGAATGAGCAGTTCTTC. Translation gives CASSELGTFGNEQFF.

The chain has TRBV5-4 and TRBJ2-7; D gene unclear. Germline V gene data show CDR1 as SGHNT and CDR2 as YYREEE (reference sequence). V was shortened by 4 bases and J by 0 bases, with 5 bases between the two germline ends. The CDR3 is 12 residues long. CDR3 bases: TGTGCCAGCAGCGACAACTCCTACGAGCAGTACTTC. This encodes CASSDNSYEQYF.

A single count supports this clone. The chain carries TRBV7-8 and TRBJ2-7, with no clear D. This CDR3 has 12 amino acids. Germline V lookup: CDR1 SGHVS, CDR2 FQNEAQ. V was shortened by 3 bases and J by 1 base, with 4 bases between the two germline ends. CDR3: CASSFSSYEQYF. The CDR3 region has the DNA TGTGCCAGCAGCTTTAGTTCCTACGAGCAGTACTTC.

The chain has TRBV19 and TRBJ2-7; a possible D gene is TRBD1 (6 bases). The germline gives CDR1 LNHDA, CDR2 SQIVND (reference sequence). Trimming left V 2 bases short and J 6 bases short, with 11 bases between. The CDR3 has 13 amino acids. In DNA, the CDR3 is TGTGCCAGTAGTATAACAGGGAAGGGCGAGCAGTACTTC. The encoded protein is CASSITGKGEQYF.

This rearrangement joins TRBV4-1 to TRBJ1-2, with unresolved D. V was trimmed by 3 bases and J by 0 bases, leaving 14 bases between them. The CDR3 is 16 residues long. Germline CDR1 MGHRA, CDR2 YSYEKL. The CDR3 DNA follows: TGCGCCAGCAGCCAGACCCTCGGGTCGACTAACTATGGCTACACCTTC. This sequence encodes CASSQTLGSTNYGYTF.

CDR3 sequence (DNA): TGTGCCAGCAGCTTAGCGGCTAGCGGGAACTACAATGAGCAGTTCTTC. The encoded protein is CASSLAASGNYNEQFF. This chain links TRBV7-6 with TRBJ2-1; TRBD2 agrees at 9 bases. Germline V gene lookup returns CDR1 SGHVS and CDR2 FNYEAQ. Trimming removed 0 bases from V and 3 bases from J; junction bases left unmatched: 3. The CDR3 loop spans 16 amino acids.

The chain recombines TRBV28 with TRBJ2-1, with 9 bases identical to TRBD2. The CDR3 consists of 14 residues. CDR1 is MDHEN and CDR2 is SYDVKM in the germline V gene. Losses at the gene ends were 5 bases for V and 7 bases for J; bases not matched to a gene: 6. The CDR3 spells CASSALAGTNEQFF. The CDR3 DNA sequence: TGTGCCAGCAGTGCCCTAGCGGGGACGAATGAGCAGTTCTTC. Filled out from reference TRBV28 and TRBJ2-1, the complete variable domain reads DVKVTQSSRYLVKRTGEKVFLECVQDMDHENMFWYRQDPGLGLRLIYFSYDVKMKEKGDIPEGYSVSREKKERFSLILESASTNQTSMYLCASSALAGTNEQFFGPGTRLTVL.

The CDR3 is CASSPGGPYEQYF. In nucleotides, the CDR3 is TGCGCCAGCAGCCCGGGGGGCCCATACGAGCAGTACTTC. This chain connects TRBV5-1 to TRBJ2-7; D possibly corresponds to TRBD2 (7 bases). Germline CDR1 is SGHRS and CDR2 is YFSETQ. The CDR3 is 13 amino acids. V shed 4 bases and J shed 4 bases, with 12 bases lying between them.